Following are 23 T cell receptor beta chains from one sample sequenced in a study of blood T cell repertoires in COVID-19. Sequencing used immunoSEQ multiplex PCR; TCRdb keeps in-frame clones, though not all of them. The profile shows approximately 120,000 clones, about 88% of them singletons. The sample comprised peripheral blood. The receptors come from a woman aged 80 or older with acute or convalescent COVID-19.

This clone was counted once. The rearrangement links TRBV12-5 to TRBJ1-4; weak D call: TRBD1 (5 bases). This CDR3 comprises 15 residues. V lost 6 bases to trimming and J lost 0 bases, with 11 bases between them. The V gene's germline CDR1 is LGHNT and CDR2 FRNRAP. Here the CDR3 reads CASGLTAATNEKLFF. For the CDR3, the DNA is TGTGCTAGTGGCTTGACAGCCGCAACTAATGAAAAACTGTTTTTT.

This chain joins TRBV2 and TRBJ1-1; 8 nucleotides line up with TRBD1. The CDR3 runs 13 residues. The V and J ends lost 6 bases and 9 bases, in that order; junction bases with no gene match: 9. The germline V gene encodes CDR1 SNHLY and CDR2 FYNNEI. The CDR3 region is CASRSDRGHKAFF. In DNA form, the CDR3 reads TGTGCCAGCAGATCTGACAGGGGTCATAAAGCTTTCTTT.

The J gene is TRBJ2-2, the V gene TRBV5-1, with TRBD2 identical over 9 bases. Germline values: CDR1 SGHRS, CDR2 YFSETQ. Trimming removed 4 bases from V and 0 bases from J; junction bases left unmatched: 4. The CDR3 is 16 residues long. The CDR3 loop reads CASSARLAANTGELFF. CDR3 nucleotides: TGCGCCAGCAGCGCGCGACTAGCGGCGAACACCGGGGAGCTGTTTTTT.

This chain connects TRBV5-4 to TRBJ1-4; tentative D call: TRBD1 (5 bases). This CDR3 region has 15 residues. Per germline, CDR1 SGHNT and CDR2 YYREEE (reference sequence). The V end was cut by 4 bases, the J end by 3 bases, with 13 bases between. CDR3 sequence (DNA): TGTGCCAGCAGCGATCAGGGAAAACCTAATGAAAAACTGTTTTTT. This sequence encodes CASSDQGKPNEKLFF.

The chain combines TRBV5-3 with TRBJ1-5; D gene unclear. TRBV5-3 qualifies as an ORF whose function is uncertain. The V end lost 3 bases, the J end lost 2 bases, and 6 bases lay between the germline ends. The CDR3 length is 13 residues. In DNA, the CDR3 is TGTGCCAGAAGCTCTTGTGGCAATCAGCCCCAGCATTTT. Its translation: CARSSCGNQPQHF.

The chain joins TRBV18 to TRBJ1-1; the match to TRBD1 covers 8 bases. The CDR3 spans 15 residues. The ends lost 2 bases at V and 10 bases at J; junction bases unmatched: 12. CDR1 is KGHSH, CDR2 LQKENI, per germline. The CDR3 spells CASSPETGVTPTAFF. CDR3 bases: TGTGCCAGCTCACCAGAGACAGGGGTAACTCCGACAGCTTTCTTT.

J is TRBJ2-3 and V is TRBV2; D might be TRBD2 (7 bases). CDR3 length: 15 amino acids. V dropped 6 bases and J dropped 3 bases, with 16 bases sitting between them. Looked up from germline, CDR1 is SNHLY and CDR2 is FYNNEI. This CDR3 reads CASRLEGGPTDTQYF. Here the CDR3 DNA reads TGTGCCAGCAGGTTGGAGGGGGGGCCTACAGATACGCAGTATTTT.

This sequence joins TRBV2 and TRBJ1-3; D is possibly TRBD1 (5 bases). V was clipped by 7 bases and J by 2 bases, with 9 bases between them. Germline loops: CDR1 SNHLY, CDR2 FYNNEI. This CDR3 is 13 amino acids long. CDR3 nucleotide sequence: TGTGCCAGCATGCGGGGGGCTGGAAACACCATATATTTT. This sequence encodes CASMRGAGNTIYF.

The genes are TRBV6-2 or TRBV6-3 and TRBJ2-5; tentatively, D is TRBD2 (5 bases). Germline V gene sequence: CDR1 MNHEY, CDR2 SVGEGT. V gave up 4 bases and J gave up 2 bases, with 20 bases separating them. The CDR3 has 17 amino acids. CDR3 loop: CASSFNPADYHQETQYF. CDR3 nucleotides: TGTGCCAGCAGTTTCAACCCGGCAGACTACCATCAAGAGACCCAGTACTTC.

V is TRBV3-1 (or the pseudogene TRBV3-2) and J is TRBJ2-2, with 10 bases identical to TRBD2. The CDR3 runs to 16 residues. J lost 5 bases, V lost 6 bases, and 9 bases had no gene match. CDR1 is LGHDT and CDR2 is YNNKEL in the germline V gene (reference sequence). The chain's CDR3 is CASRRSGGAKTGELFF. In DNA form, the CDR3 reads TGTGCCAGCAGACGAAGCGGGGGGGCTAAAACCGGGGAGCTGTTTTTT.

The genes are TRBV19 and TRBJ2-5; 8 positions match TRBD2. Looked up from germline, CDR1 is LNHDA and CDR2 is SQIVND (reference sequence). This CDR3 is built from 15 residues. With V trimmed by 4 bases and J by 4 bases, 8 bases remained unmatched. CDR3 bases: TGTGCCAGTAGTACCCACGGGGGGGTAGGAGAGACCCAGTACTTC. Translating gives CASSTHGGVGETQYF.

This chain uses TRBV6-5 with TRBJ1-2, with 10 bases fitting TRBD1. Trimming took 7 bases from V and 8 from J; bases not matched to a gene: 7. Germline CDR1 is MNHEY and CDR2 is SVGAGI. This CDR3 comprises 13 residues. This chain's CDR3 is CASMAGTGVGYTF. Written as DNA, the CDR3 is TGTGCCAGCATGGCAGGGACAGGGGTAGGCTACACCTTC.

The CDR3 sequence is CASSYPGHPEAFF. As DNA, the CDR3 is TGTGCCAGCAGTTACCCTGGCCACCCTGAAGCTTTCTTT. The chain links TRBV6-5 to TRBJ1-1; D remains unclear. The CDR3 runs 13 residues. In germline, CDR1 is MNHEY, CDR2 SVGAGI. V was shortened by 2 bases and J by 6 bases, with 10 bases between the two germline ends.

This chain connects TRBV11-1 to TRBJ1-1; 9 positions agree with TRBD1. The V segment lost 3 bases and the J segment 12 bases; nucleotides outside the gene matches: 17. CDR1 SGHAT and CDR2 FQDESV come from the germline V gene (reference sequence). The CDR3 length is 16 residues. The CDR3 spells CASSFGSDRGPALSFF. The CDR3 DNA reads TGTGCCAGCAGCTTCGGCTCGGACAGGGGCCCTGCGCTGTCTTTCTTT.

This chain joins TRBV5-1 and TRBJ1-5; possible D gene TRBD1, 6 bases. This CDR3 is built from 15 residues. The V gene's germline CDR1 is SGHRS and CDR2 YFSETQ. Trimming took off 2 bases at V and 0 bases at J, with 9 bases between the two ends. For the CDR3, the DNA is TGCGCCAGCAGCTTCGGGACAAATAGCAATCAGCCCCAGCATTTT. As protein: CASSFGTNSNQPQHF.

Only a few counts were recorded for this clone. The genes are TRBV5-4 and TRBJ2-1; 9 nucleotides line up with TRBD2. Looked up from germline, CDR1 is SGHNT and CDR2 is YYREEE (reference sequence). The CDR3 is 15 residues long. V dropped 0 bases and J dropped 6; count of bases not matched to a gene: 4. The CDR3 here is CASSLGLAGSNEQFF. DNA for the CDR3: TGTGCCAGCAGCTTGGGGCTAGCGGGGTCCAATGAGCAGTTCTTC.

The chain combines TRBV5-1 with TRBJ2-7; 10 bases are shared with TRBD1. Germline values: CDR1 SGHRS, CDR2 YFSETQ. The CDR3 is 14 amino acids. V lost 5 bases to trimming and J lost 4 bases; unmatched junction nucleotides: 6. CDR3 residues: CASRTGTGAYEQYF. The CDR3 nucleotides read TGCGCCAGCAGGACCGGGACAGGGGCGTACGAGCAGTACTTC.

The V gene is TRBV5-1, the J gene TRBJ2-1, with 8 bases lining up with TRBD2. The CDR3 extends over 17 amino acids. V shed 4 bases and J 6 bases; nucleotides not matched to a gene: 15. Germline V gene sequence: CDR1 SGHRS, CDR2 YFSETQ. CDR3 nucleotide sequence: TGCGCCAGCAGCAGGGCCCCGCCGGGACTAGGCGGCAATGAGCAGTTCTTC. Translation: CASSRAPPGLGGNEQFF.

The chain couples TRBV5-1 to TRBJ2-7; TRBD2 is a possible D gene (6 bases). V lost 1 base to trimming and J lost 3 bases, with 14 bases between them. The CDR3 has 15 residues. Germline V gene data show CDR1 as SGHRS and CDR2 as YFSETQ. The CDR3: CASSLSAGTYYEQYF. The CDR3 DNA reads TGCGCCAGCAGCTTGTCAGCGGGCACTTACTACGAGCAGTACTTC. The whole variable domain, filled in from reference TRBV5-1 and TRBJ2-7, reads KAGVTQTPRYLIKTRGQQVTLSCSPISGHRSVSWYQQTPGQGLQFLFEYFSETQRNKGNFPGRFSGRQFSNSRSEMNVSTLELGDSALYLCASSLSAGTYYEQYFGPGTRLTVT.

J is TRBJ2-5 and V is TRBV19; 14 nucleotides agree with TRBD2. V lost 6 bases and J lost 5; bases outside the gene matches: 8. This CDR3 spans 16 amino acids. The germline gives CDR1 LNHDA, CDR2 SQIVND (reference sequence). CDR3: CASSPGTSGSPETQYF. The CDR3 nucleotides read TGTGCCAGTAGCCCCGGGACTAGCGGGAGTCCGGAGACCCAGTACTTC.

This clone was found a few times. The chain is built from TRBV28 and TRBJ1-2; tentative D call: TRBD1 (6 bases). The V gene's germline CDR1 is MDHEN and CDR2 SYDVKM. The V end lost 7 bases, the J end lost 4 bases, and 10 bases lay between the germline ends. CDR3 length: 12 residues. The CDR3 sequence is CASKQGIYGYTF. CDR3 in DNA: TGTGCCAGCAAACAGGGCATCTATGGCTACACCTTC.

The rearrangement links TRBV4-1 to TRBJ2-7; 11 bases agree with TRBD2. Trimming took 4 bases from V and 2 from J; bases not matched to a gene: 4. The germline V gene encodes CDR1 MGHRA and CDR2 YSYEKL. The CDR3 totals 15 residues. CDR3 nucleotides: TGCGCCAGCAGCCTCGGGACTAGCGGCACCTACGAGCAGTACTTC. Amino acid sequence: CASSLGTSGTYEQYF.

This clone was seen only once. The chain carries TRBV19 and TRBJ1-1; D is unresolved. Trimming stripped 7 bases from V and 11 bases from J, with 17 bases between. Germline CDR1 reads LNHDA; CDR2 reads SQIVND (reference sequence). CDR3 length: 12 amino acids. In nucleotides, the CDR3 is TGTGCCAGTACCCCTGGAGGGTGGCAGGCTTTCTTT. This translates into CASTPGGWQAFF.